This record looks at one TCR beta chain sequence and its context. The CDR3 has 15 amino acids. Deletions cut 7 bases from V and 6 bases from J, with 19 bases between. Germline V CDR1 and CDR2: SGHRS, YFSETQ. This entry is derived from a study of shared clonotypes between healthy human individuals. Looking at the study overall: Two women and a few men aged 18 to 49 made up the donors.

Researchers partitioned CD4+ cells into CD45RA+ naive and CD45RA-negative memory subsets. Libraries were prepared by immunoSEQ multiplex PCR; TCRdb keeps only in-frame clonotypes and omits some of them. The sample includes some 2.3 million clones, 80% to 95% of them seen just once. What was sequenced was naive CD4+ T cells from PBMCs. As to subset: CD45RA+ positively selected. The V gene is TRBV5-1, the J gene TRBJ2-2; D gene uncertain. The sequence came from a young man in good health. Some clones in this sample may be carry-over from other donors' samples. The CDR3 DNA reads TGCGCCAGCTCAAAGGCGGTCCAGTCCCCCGGGGAGCTGTTTTTT. Residues: CASSKAVQSPGELFF.